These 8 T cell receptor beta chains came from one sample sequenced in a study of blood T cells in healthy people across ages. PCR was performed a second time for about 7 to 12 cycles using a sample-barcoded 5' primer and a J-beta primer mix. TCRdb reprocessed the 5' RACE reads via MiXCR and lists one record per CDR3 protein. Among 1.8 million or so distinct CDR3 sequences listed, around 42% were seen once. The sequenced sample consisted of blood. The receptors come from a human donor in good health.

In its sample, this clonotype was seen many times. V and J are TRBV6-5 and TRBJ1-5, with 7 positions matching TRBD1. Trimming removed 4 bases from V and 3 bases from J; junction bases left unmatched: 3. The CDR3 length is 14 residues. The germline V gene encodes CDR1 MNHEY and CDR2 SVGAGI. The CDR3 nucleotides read TGTGCCAGCAGTTCCACAGGGGTCAATCAGCCCCAGCATTTT. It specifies CASSSTGVNQPQHF.

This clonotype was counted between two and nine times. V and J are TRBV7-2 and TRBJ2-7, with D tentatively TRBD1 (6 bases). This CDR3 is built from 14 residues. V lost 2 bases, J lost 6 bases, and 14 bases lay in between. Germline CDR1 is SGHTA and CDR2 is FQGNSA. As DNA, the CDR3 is TGTGCCAGCAGCTTAAAGGCAGGGGAGTCCGAGCAGTACTTC. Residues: CASSLKAGESEQYF.

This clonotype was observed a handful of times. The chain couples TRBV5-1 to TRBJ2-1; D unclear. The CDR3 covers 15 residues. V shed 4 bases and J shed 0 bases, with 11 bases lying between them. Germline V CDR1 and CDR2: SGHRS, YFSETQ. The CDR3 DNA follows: TGCGCCAGCAGCCCCTTAACCCCCTCCTACAATGAGCAGTTCTTC. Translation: CASSPLTPSYNEQFF.

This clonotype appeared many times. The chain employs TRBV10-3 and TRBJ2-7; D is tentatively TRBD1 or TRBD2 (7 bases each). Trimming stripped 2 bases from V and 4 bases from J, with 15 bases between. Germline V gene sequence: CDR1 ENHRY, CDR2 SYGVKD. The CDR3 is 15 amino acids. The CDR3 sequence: CAISERSRGGYEQYF. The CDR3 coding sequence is TGTGCCATCAGTGAGCGGAGCAGGGGGGGGTACGAGCAGTACTTC.

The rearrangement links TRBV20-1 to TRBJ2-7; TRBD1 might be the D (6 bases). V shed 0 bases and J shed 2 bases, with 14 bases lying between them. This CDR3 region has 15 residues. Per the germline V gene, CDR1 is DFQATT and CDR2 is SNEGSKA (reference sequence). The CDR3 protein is CSARDLAGDTYEQYF. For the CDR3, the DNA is TGCAGTGCTAGAGATTTGGCAGGGGATACCTACGAGCAGTACTTC.

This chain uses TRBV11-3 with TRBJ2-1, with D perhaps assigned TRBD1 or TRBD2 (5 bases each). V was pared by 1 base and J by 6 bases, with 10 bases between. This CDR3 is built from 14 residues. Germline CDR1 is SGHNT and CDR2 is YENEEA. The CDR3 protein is CASSLGGVGNEQFF. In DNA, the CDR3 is TGTGCCAGCAGCTTAGGAGGGGTAGGCAATGAGCAGTTCTTC.

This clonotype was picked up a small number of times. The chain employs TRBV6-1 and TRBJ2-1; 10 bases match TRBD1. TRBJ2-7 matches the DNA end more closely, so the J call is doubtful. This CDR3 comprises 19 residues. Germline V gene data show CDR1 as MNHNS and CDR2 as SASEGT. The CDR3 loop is CASSERQGAPFEIYNEQYF. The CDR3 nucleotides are TGTGCCAGCAGTGAGAGACAGGGGGCGCCTTTTGAGATATACAATGAGCAGTACTTC.

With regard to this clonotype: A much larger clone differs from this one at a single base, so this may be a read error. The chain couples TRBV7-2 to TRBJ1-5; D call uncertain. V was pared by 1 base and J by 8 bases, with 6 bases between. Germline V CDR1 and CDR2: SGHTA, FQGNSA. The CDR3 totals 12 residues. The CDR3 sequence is CASSLGAEPQHF. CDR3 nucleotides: TGTGCCAGCAGCTTAGGGGCGGAGCCCCAGCATTTT.